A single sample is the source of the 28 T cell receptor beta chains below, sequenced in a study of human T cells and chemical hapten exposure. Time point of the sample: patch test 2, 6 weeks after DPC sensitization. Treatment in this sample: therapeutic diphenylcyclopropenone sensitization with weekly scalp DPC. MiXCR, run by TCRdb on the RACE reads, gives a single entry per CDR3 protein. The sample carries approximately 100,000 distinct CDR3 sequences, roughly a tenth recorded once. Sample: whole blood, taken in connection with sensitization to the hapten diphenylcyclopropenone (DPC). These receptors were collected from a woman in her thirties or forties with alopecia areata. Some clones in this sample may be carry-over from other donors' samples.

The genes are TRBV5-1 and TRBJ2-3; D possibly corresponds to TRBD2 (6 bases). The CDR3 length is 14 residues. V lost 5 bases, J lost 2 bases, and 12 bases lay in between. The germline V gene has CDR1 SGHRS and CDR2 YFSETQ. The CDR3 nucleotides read TGCGCCAGCAGAGGAGGGGCTTCCACAGATACGCAGTATTTT. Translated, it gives CASRGGASTDTQYF.

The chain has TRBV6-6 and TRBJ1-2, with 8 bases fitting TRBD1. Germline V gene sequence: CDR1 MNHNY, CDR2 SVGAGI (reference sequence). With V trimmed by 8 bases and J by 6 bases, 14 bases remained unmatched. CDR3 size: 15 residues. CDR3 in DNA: TGTGCCAGCCCCTCTGGGTCTGACAGGGGAGATGGCTACACCTTC. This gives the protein CASPSGSDRGDGYTF.

CDR3 protein: CASGMLAGGSYNEQFF. CDR3 coding DNA: TGTGCCAGCGGGATGCTAGCGGGGGGCTCCTACAATGAGCAGTTCTTC. J is TRBJ2-1 and V is TRBV3-1; 11 positions agree with TRBD2. CDR1 and CDR2 (germline): LGHDT, YNNKEL (reference sequence). The CDR3 length is 16 residues. Unmatched junction bases numbered 6, after V lost 8 bases and J lost 0 bases.

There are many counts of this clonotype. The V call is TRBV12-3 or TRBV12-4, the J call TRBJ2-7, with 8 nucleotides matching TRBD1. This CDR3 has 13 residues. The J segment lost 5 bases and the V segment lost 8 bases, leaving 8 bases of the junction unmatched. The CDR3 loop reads CASCKDRENEQYF. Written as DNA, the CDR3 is TGTGCCAGCTGCAAGGACAGGGAGAACGAGCAGTACTTC.

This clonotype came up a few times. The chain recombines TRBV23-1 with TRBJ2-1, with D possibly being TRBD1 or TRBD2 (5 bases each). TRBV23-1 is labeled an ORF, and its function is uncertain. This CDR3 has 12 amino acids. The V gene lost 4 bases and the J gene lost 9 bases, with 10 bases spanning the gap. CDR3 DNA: TGCGCCAGCAGTCCGGGACCGGGTGAGCAGTTCTTC. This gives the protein CASSPGPGEQFF.

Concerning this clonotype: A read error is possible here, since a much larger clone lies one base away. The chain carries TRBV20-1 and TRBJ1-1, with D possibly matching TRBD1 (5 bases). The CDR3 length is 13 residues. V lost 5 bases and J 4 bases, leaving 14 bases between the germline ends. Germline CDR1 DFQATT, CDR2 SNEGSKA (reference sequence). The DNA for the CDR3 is TGCAGTGCTGGACACGATTTGAGCACTGAAGCTTTCTTT. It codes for CSAGHDLSTEAFF.

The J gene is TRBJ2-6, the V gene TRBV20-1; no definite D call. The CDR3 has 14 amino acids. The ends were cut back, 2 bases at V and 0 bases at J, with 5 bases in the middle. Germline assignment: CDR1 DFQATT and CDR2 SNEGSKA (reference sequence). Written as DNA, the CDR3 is TGCAGTGCTAGACAGCACTCTGGGGCCAACGTCCTGACTTTC. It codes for CSARQHSGANVLTF.

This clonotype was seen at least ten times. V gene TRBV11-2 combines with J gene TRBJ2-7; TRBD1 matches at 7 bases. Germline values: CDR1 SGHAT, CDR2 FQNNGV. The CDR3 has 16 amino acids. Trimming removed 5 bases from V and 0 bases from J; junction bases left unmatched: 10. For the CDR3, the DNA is TGTGCCAGCAGCGTTATGGGACAGCAGAGCTCCTACGAGCAGTACTTC. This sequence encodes CASSVMGQQSSYEQYF.

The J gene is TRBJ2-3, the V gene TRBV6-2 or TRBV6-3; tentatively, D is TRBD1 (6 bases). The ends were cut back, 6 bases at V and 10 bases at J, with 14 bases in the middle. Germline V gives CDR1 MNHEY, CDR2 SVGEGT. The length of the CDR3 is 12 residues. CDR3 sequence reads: CASSPTGGSQYF. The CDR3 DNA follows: TGTGCCAGCAGCCCGACAGGAGGTTCGCAGTATTTT.

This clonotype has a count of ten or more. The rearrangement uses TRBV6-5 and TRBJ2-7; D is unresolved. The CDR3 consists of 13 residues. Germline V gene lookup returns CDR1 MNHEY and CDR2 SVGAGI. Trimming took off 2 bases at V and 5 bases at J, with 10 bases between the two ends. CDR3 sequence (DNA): TGTGCCAGCAGTTACCAGATTGGGGACGAGCAGTACTTC. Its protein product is CASSYQIGDEQYF.

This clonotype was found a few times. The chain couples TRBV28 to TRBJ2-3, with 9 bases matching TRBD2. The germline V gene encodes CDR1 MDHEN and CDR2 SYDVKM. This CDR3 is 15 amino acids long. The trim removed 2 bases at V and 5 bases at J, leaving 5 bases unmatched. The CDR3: CASSLAGGARDTQYF. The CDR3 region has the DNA TGTGCCAGCAGTTTAGCGGGGGGGGCCAGAGATACGCAGTATTTT.

The CDR3 DNA reads as TGTGCCAGCAGTGGTCCCGACTATGGCTACACCTTC. Its protein product is CASSGPDYGYTF. J is TRBJ1-2 and V is TRBV7-9; no clear D. Trimming shortened V by 6 bases and J by 3 bases, and 8 bases separated the two germline ends. CDR1 is SEHNR, CDR2 FQNEAQ, per germline (reference sequence). This CDR3 spans 12 amino acids. The whole variable domain, filled in from reference TRBV7-9 and TRBJ1-2, reads DTGVSQNPRHKITKRGQNVTFRCDPISEHNRLYWYRQTLGQGPEFLTYFQNEAQLEKSRLLSDRFSAERPKGSFSTLEIQRTEQGDSAMYLCASSGPDYGYTFGSGTRLTVV.

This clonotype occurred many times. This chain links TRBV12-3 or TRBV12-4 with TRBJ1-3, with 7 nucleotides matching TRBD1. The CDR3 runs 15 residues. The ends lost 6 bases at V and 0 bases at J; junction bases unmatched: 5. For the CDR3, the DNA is TGTGCCAGCAGACCAGGGGGGAGCTCTGGAAACACCATATATTTT. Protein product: CASRPGGSSGNTIYF.

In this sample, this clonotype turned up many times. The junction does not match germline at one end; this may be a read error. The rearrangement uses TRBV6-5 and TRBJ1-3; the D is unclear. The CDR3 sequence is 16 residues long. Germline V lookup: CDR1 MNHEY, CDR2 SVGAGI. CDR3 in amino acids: CASSLRTYRSENTIYF. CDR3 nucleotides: TGTGCCAGCAGCCTCAGGACTTACCGCTCTGAAAACACCATATATTTT.

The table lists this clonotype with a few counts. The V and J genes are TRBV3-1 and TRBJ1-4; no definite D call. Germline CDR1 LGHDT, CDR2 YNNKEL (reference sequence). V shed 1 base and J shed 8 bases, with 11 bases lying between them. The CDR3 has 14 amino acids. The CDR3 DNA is TGTGCCAGCAGCCAAGGCGGAGGTTCGGAAAAACTGTTTTTT. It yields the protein CASSQGGGSEKLFF.

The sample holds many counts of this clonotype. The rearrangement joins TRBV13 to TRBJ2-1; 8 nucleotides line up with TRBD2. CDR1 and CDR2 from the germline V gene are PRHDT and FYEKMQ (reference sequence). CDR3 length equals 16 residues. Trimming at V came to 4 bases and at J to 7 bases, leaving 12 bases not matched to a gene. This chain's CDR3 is CASSSRLRGDGNEQFF. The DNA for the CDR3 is TGTGCCAGCAGCTCACGATTGCGGGGGGACGGAAATGAGCAGTTCTTC.

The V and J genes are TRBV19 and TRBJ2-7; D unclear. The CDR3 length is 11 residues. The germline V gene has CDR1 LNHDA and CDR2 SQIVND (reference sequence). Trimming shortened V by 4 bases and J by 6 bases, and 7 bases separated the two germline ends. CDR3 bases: TGTGCCAGTAGTAGGGGTGGCGAGCAGTACTTC. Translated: CASSRGGEQYF.

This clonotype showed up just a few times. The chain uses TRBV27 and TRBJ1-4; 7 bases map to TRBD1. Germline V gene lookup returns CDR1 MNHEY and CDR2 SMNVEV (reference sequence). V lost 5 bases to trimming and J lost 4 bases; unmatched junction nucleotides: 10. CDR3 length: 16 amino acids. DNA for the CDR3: TGTGCCAGCAGTCCGCGGCGCGGGACAGTTAATGAAAAACTGTTTTTT. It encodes CASSPRRGTVNEKLFF.

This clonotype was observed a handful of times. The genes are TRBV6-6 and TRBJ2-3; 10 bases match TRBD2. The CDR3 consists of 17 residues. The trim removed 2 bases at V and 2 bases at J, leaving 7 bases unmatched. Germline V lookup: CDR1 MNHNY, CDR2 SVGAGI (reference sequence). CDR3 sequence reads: CASSYQTGTSDTDTQYF. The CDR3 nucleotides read TGTGCCAGCAGTTACCAAACCGGGACTAGCGACACAGATACGCAGTATTTT.

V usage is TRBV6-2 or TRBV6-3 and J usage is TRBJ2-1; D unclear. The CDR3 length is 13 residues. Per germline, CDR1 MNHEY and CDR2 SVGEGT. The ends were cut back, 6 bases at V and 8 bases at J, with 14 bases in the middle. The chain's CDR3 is CASSPIATDEQFF. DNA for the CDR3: TGTGCCAGCAGCCCGATAGCTACCGATGAGCAGTTCTTC.

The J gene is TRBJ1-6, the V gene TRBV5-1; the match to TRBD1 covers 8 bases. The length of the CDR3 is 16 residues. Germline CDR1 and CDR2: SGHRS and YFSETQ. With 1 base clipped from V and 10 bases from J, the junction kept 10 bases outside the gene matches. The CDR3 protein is CASSLKTGGAGSPLHF. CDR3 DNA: TGCGCCAGCAGCTTGAAAACAGGGGGAGCGGGCTCACCCCTCCACTTT. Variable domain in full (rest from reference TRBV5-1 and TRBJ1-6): KAGVTQTPRYLIKTRGQQVTLSCSPISGHRSVSWYQQTPGQGLQFLFEYFSETQRNKGNFPGRFSGRQFSNSRSEMNVSTLELGDSALYLCASSLKTGGAGSPLHFGNGTRLTVT.

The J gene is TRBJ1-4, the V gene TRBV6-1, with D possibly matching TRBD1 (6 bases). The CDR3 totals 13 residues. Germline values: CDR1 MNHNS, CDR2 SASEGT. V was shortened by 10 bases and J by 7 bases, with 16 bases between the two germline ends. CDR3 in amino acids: CAIRQEWSEKLFF. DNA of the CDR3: TGTGCCATCCGACAGGAATGGAGTGAAAAACTGTTTTTT.

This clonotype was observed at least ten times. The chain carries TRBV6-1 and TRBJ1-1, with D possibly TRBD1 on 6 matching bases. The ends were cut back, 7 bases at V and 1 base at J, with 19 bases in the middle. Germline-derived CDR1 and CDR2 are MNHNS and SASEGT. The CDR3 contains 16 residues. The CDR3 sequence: CASTMRVDRQNTEAFF. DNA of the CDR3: TGTGCCAGCACCATGAGGGTAGACAGGCAGAACACTGAAGCTTTCTTT.

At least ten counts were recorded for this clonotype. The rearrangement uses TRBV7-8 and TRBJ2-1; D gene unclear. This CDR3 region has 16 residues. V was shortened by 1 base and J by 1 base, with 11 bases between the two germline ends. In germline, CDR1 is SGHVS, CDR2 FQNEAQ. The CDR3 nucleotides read TGTGCCAGCAGCTTAGTGAGTCTTCCTTCCTACAATGAGCAGTTCTTC. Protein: CASSLVSLPSYNEQFF. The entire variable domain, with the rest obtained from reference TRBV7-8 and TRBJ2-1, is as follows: GAGVSQSPRYKVAKRGQDVALRCDPISGHVSLFWYQQALGQGPEFLTYFQNEAQLDKSGLPSDRFFAERPEGSVSTLKIQRTQQEDSAVYLCASSLVSLPSYNEQFFGPGTRLTVL.

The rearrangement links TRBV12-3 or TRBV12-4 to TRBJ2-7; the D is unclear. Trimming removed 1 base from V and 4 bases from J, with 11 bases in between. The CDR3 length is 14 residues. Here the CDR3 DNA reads TGTGCCAGCAGTTTAGGGAACAATCAGTACGAGCAGTACTTC. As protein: CASSLGNNQYEQYF.

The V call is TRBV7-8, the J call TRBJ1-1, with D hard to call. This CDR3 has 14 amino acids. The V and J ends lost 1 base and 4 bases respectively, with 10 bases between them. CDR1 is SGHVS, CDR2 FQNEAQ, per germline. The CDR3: CASSLVGEITEAFF. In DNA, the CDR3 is TGTGCCAGCAGCTTAGTTGGGGAAATCACTGAAGCTTTCTTT.

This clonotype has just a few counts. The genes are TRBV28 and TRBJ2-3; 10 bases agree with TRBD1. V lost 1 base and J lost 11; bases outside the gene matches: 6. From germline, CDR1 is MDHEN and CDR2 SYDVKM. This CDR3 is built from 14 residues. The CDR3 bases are TGTGCCAGCAGTTTATTCGGGACAGGGGAAGGGCAGTATTTT. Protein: CASSLFGTGEGQYF.

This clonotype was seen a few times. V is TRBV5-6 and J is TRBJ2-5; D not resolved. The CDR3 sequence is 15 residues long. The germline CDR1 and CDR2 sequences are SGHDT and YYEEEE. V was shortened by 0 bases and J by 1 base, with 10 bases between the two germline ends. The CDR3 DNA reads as TGTGCCAGCAGCTTGGCTCCTTCAGGCCAAGAGACCCAGTACTTC. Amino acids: CASSLAPSGQETQYF.